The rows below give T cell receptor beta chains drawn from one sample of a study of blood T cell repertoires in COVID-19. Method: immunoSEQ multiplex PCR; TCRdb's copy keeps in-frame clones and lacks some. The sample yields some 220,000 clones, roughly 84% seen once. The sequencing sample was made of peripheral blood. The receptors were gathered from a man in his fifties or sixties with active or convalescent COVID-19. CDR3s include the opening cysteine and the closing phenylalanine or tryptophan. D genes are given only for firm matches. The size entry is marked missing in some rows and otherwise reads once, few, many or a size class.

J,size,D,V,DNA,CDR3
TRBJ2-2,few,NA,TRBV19,TGTGCCAGTACCACCGGGACACCGAACACCGGGGAGCTGTTTTTT,CASTTGTPNTGELFF
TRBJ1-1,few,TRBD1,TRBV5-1,TGCGCCAGCAAATTGTCAGGGGGGACGGCCACTGAAGCTTTCTTT,CASKLSGGTATEAFF
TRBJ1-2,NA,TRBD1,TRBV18,TGTGCCAGCTCACCATGGACAGGGGGTAACTATGGCTACACCTTC,CASSPWTGGNYGYTF
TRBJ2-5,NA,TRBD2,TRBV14,TGTGCCAGCTCCCTACTAGCGGGGTACGAGACCCAGTACTTC,CASSLLAGYETQYF
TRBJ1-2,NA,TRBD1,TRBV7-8,TGTGCCAGCAGCTTAGCGGCGGGACAGAGCTATGGCTACACCTTC,CASSLAAGQSYGYTF
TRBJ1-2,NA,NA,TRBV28,TGTGCCAGCAGTTTATCGGGTGTGGAAGGCTACACCTTC,CASSLSGVEGYTF
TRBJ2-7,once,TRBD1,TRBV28,TGTGCCAGCAGGACCCCGGGACAGGATTACGAGCAGTACTTC,CASRTPGQDYEQYF
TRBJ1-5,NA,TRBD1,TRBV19,TGTGCCAGTAGTATCGATGCAACAGGGGGCCATCAGCCCCAGCATTTT,CASSIDATGGHQPQHF
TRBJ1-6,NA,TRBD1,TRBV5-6,TGTGCCAGCAGCATCCCGAACAGGGGTGATTCACCCCTCCACTTT,CASSIPNRGDSPLHF
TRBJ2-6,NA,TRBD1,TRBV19,TGTGCCAGTAGTATAGATCGAAGGTGGACAGGGTCTGGGGCCAACGTCCTGACTTTC,CASSIDRRWTGSGANVLTF
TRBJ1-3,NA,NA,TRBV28,TGTGCCAGCAGGCGGGCACCAGGAAACACCATATATTTT,CASRRAPGNTIYF
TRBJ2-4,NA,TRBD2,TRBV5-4,TGTGCCAGCAGCTCTACCTATAGCGGGGAGGTAGCCAAAAACATTCAGTACTTC,CASSSTYSGEVAKNIQYF
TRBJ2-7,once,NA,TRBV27,TGTGCCAGCAGCGGTCTACTCCACGAGCAGTACTTC,CASSGLLHEQYF
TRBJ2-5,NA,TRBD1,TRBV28,TGTGCCAGCAGCACCCAGGGGGCTGGGGTGGAGACCCAGTACTTC,CASSTQGAGVETQYF
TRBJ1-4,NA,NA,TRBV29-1,TGCAGCGCTTTACTTTTTGATGGGCTAAAACTGTTTTTT,CSALLFDGLKLFF
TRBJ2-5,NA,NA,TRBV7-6,TGTGCCAGCAGCTTACAAACCCCCCCACAGGAGACCCAGTACTTC,CASSLQTPPQETQYF
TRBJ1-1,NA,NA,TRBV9,TGTGCCAGCAGCGTAGACAGTAGGTTGAACACTGAAGCTTTCTTT,CASSVDSRLNTEAFF
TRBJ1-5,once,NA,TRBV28,TGTGCCAGCAGTACGGGACTTCCTCGGAATCAGCCCCAGCATTTT,CASSTGLPRNQPQHF
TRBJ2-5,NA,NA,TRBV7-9,TGTGCCAGCAGCTTGGGCGATGCCCAGTACTTC,CASSLGDAQYF
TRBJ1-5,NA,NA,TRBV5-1,TGCGCCAGCAGCTTGGGGCCGGCGGGCAATCAGCCCCAGCATTTT,CASSLGPAGNQPQHF
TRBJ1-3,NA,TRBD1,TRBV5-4,TGTGCCAGCAGCCGGGACAGCCTCTCTGGAAACACCATATATTTT,CASSRDSLSGNTIYF
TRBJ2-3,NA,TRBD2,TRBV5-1,TGCGCCAGCAGCCCTGGGACTAGCGGGAGTAAGTTGGGCACAGATACGCAGTATTTT,CASSPGTSGSKLGTDTQYF
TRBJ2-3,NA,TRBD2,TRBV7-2,TGTGCCAGCAGCCTGGATAGCGGGAGTCCAGATACGCAGTATTTT,CASSLDSGSPDTQYF
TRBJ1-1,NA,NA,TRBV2,TGTGCCAGCAGGTATCGGGAATCAACTGAAGCTTTCTTT,CASRYRESTEAFF
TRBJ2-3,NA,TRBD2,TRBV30,TGTGCCTGGAGTAAGCGGGACTCAGATACGCAGTATTTT,CAWSKRDSDTQYF
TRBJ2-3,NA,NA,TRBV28,TGTGCCAGCAGTTTCCGTCCGGATACGCAGTATTTT,CASSFRPDTQYF
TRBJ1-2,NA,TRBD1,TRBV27,TGTGCCACTTCCGGGACAGGGGTCTTCGATGGCTACACCTTC,CATSGTGVFDGYTF
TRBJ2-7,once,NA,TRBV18,TGTGCCAGCTCATCGGTGACCTACGAGCAGTACTTC,CASSSVTYEQYF
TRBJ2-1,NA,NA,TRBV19,TGTGCCAGTAGTAGCGGTACGAACAATGAGCAGTTCTTC,CASSSGTNNEQFF
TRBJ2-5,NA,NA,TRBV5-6,TGTGCCAGCAGCTTGCACCTAAGAGAGACCCAGTACTTC,CASSLHLRETQYF
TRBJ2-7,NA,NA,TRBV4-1,TGCGCCAGCAGCCTCTCATTTGGGGCGTACGAGCAGTACTTC,CASSLSFGAYEQYF
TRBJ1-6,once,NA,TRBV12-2,TGTGCAAGTCGCCGGGACAGATTTAATTCACCCCTCCACTTT,CASRRDRFNSPLHF
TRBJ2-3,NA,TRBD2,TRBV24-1,TGTGCCACCAGTGACCTAGCGGGGGGCCTCACAGATACGCAGTATTTT,CATSDLAGGLTDTQYF
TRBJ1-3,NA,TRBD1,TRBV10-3,TGTGCCACCCTGGACAGGACCTCTGGAAACACCATATATTTT,CATLDRTSGNTIYF
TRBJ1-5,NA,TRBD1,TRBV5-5,TGTGCCAGCAGCTTGGGACAGGGACTTAGCAATCAGCCCCAGCATTTT,CASSLGQGLSNQPQHF
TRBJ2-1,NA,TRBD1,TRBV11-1,TGTGCCAGCAGCTTCCGGGACAGGGACAACAATGAGCAGTTCTTC,CASSFRDRDNNEQFF
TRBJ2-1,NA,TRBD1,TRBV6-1,TGTGCCAGCAGTGAAGCGACCATTTCGTGGGACAGGTGGGACAATGAGCAGTTCTTC,CASSEATISWDRWDNEQFF
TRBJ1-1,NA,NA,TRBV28,TGTGCCAGCAGTTCCTCAGGGGAAGGGACTGAAGCTTTCTTT,CASSSSGEGTEAFF
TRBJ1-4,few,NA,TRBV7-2,TGTGCCAGCAGCTTAGAGAGAAGCGGTGAAAAACTGTTTTTT,CASSLERSGEKLFF
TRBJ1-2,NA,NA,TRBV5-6,TGTGCCAGCAGCTTGACAGGGCGCAGGAATGGCTACACCTTC,CASSLTGRRNGYTF
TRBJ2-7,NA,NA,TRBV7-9,TGTGCCAGCAGCTTAGTGGGAGGTTCCTACGAGCAGTACTTC,CASSLVGGSYEQYF
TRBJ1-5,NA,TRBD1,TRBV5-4,TGTGCCAGCAGTCCCGGGACAGGGCCGAATCAGCCCCAGCATTTT,CASSPGTGPNQPQHF
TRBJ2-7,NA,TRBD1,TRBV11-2,TGTGCCAGCAGCTCAAGGACAGGGGGCTACGAGCAGTACTTC,CASSSRTGGYEQYF
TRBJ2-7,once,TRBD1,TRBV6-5,TGTGCCAGCAGGAAGACAGGGGGCCGTATATACGAGCAGTACTTC,CASRKTGGRIYEQYF
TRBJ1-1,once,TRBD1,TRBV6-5,TGTGCCAGCAGTTTACCTGGACAGGGGAACACTGAAGCTTTCTTT,CASSLPGQGNTEAFF
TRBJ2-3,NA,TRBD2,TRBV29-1,TGCAGCGTGGTCATAGCGGGACCGAGCACAGATACGCAGTATTTT,CSVVIAGPSTDTQYF
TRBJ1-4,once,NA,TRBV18,TGTGCCAGCTCACCACCTCCAGGGACTCCAACTAATGAAAAACTGTTTTTT,CASSPPPGTPTNEKLFF
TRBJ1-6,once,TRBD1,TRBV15,TGTGCCACCAGCAGGACAGGGAGGAATTCACCCCTCCACTTT,CATSRTGRNSPLHF
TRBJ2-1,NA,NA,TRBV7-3,TGTGCCAGCAGCTTAAGGGCTACCTACAATGAGCAGTTCTTC,CASSLRATYNEQFF
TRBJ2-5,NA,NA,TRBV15,TGTGCCACCAGCATCGGGGAGACCCAGTACTTC,CATSIGETQYF
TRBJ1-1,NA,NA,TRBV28,TGTGCCAGCAGTTCAGCCTCACTACTTGAAGCTTTCTTT,CASSSASLLEAFF
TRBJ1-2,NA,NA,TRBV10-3,TGTGCCATCAGTCAAAATGGCGGAGATGGCTACACCTTC,CAISQNGGDGYTF
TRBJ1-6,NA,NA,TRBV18,TGTGCCAGCTCACCAGGGGAGGGTTCACCCCTCCACTTT,CASSPGEGSPLHF
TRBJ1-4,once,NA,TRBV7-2,TGTGCCAGCAGCTCGTCAAGAGTTGAAAAACTGTTTTTT,CASSSSRVEKLFF
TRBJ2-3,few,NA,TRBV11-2,TGTGCCAGTCAGGGGGCGGGGGCACACACAGATACGCAGTATTTT,CASQGAGAHTDTQYF